A selection of T cell receptor beta chains follows, all from one sample in a study of blood T cell repertoires in COVID-19. Assay used: immunoSEQ multiplex PCR; TCRdb lists only in-frame clones, some missing. The table shows 300,000 or so clones, with around 85% occurring only once. Sequencing input: PBMCs or T cells enriched from blood (not recorded which). The receptor source for this set is a woman in her forties with acute COVID-19. Each CDR3 is given with its conserved first and last residue. The D gene is left open where the match is weak. The listing skips clone size in some rows; elsewhere it reads once, few, many or a size class.

clone_size	d_call	v_call	j_call	cdr3_aa
NA	TRBD2	TRBV27	TRBJ2-3	CASSRLPGLAGKSDTQYF
NA	NA	TRBV3-1/TRBV3-2	TRBJ1-2	CASSQGGGNGYTF
NA	NA	TRBV28	TRBJ2-5	CASSFPPGETQYF
NA	NA	TRBV21-1	TRBJ2-1	CASSRSVPMAQDYNEQFF
NA	NA	TRBV10-1	TRBJ2-7	CASINLEERF
NA	NA	TRBV5-6	TRBJ1-1	CASSLDQGSREAFF
NA	NA	TRBV7-9	TRBJ1-2	CASSLGTGMDGYTF
NA	TRBD1	TRBV19	TRBJ1-1	CASSIGTGLQFTEAFF
NA	NA	TRBV5-3	TRBJ2-7	CARSLARGFHQKKHDRQYF
NA	NA	TRBV9	TRBJ2-3	CASSPPGGADTQYF
NA	NA	TRBV5-4	TRBJ2-3	CASRVRGLSTDTQYF
few	NA	TRBV7-3	TRBJ1-1	CASSLTRNTEAFF
many	TRBD2	TRBV7-9	TRBJ2-7	CASSLIAGEGKQYF
once	NA	TRBV6-5	TRBJ1-2	CASSYGRFVVLGYTF
few	NA	TRBV19	TRBJ2-5	CATSRDHREETQYF
few	TRBD1	TRBV27	TRBJ2-7	CASSLIPYRGEQYF